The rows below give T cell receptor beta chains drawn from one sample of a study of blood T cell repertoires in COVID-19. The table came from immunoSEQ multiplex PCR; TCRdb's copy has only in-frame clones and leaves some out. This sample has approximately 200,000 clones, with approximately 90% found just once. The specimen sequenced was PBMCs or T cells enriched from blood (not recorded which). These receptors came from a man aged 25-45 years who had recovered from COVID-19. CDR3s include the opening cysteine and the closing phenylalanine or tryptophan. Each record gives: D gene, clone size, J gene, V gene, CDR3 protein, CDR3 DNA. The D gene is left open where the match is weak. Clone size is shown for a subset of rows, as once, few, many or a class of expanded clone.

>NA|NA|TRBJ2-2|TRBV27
CASTNWRGNTGELFF
TGTGCCAGCACCAACTGGAGGGGGAACACCGGGGAGCTGTTTTTT
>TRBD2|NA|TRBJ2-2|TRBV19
CASSGGTSGRWVNTGELFF
TGTGCCAGTAGTGGGGGGACTAGCGGGAGATGGGTGAACACCGGGGAGCTGTTTTTT
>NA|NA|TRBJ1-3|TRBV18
CASSPLQSSGNTIYF
TGTGCCAGCTCACCGCTACAGAGCTCTGGAAACACCATATATTTT
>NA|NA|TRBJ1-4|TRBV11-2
CASSLGQGGGKLFF
TGTGCCAGCAGCTTAGGGCAGGGTGGTGGGAAACTGTTTTTT
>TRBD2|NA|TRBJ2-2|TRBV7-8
CASSLRLAGGGELFF
TGTGCCAGCAGCTTAAGGCTAGCGGGGGGAGGGGAGCTGTTTTTT
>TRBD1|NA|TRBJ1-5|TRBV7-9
CASSAPGTGTNQPQHF
TGTGCCAGCAGCGCACCCGGGACAGGGACCAATCAGCCCCAGCATTTT
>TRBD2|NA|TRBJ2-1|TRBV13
CASSGRRWGTGGLRNEQFF
TGTGCCAGCAGCGGTCGAAGGTGGGGGACGGGAGGGCTACGCAATGAGCAGTTCTTC
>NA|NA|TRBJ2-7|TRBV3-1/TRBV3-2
CASSQGGFDEQYF
TGTGCCAGCAGCCAAGGAGGGTTCGACGAGCAGTACTTC
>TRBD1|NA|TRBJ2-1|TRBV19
CASRGQGVYNEQFF
TGTGCCAGTAGAGGGCAGGGGGTTTACAATGAGCAGTTCTTC
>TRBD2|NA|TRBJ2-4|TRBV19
CASSEHSGGAISAKNIQYF
TGTGCCAGTAGTGAACATAGCGGGGGTGCAATTTCTGCCAAAAACATTCAGTACTTC
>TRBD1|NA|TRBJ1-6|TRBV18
CASSYRGPYNSPLHF
TGTGCCAGCTCGTACAGGGGACCCTATAATTCACCCCTCCACTTT
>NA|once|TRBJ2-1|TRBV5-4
CASTFPRVGNNEQFF
TGTGCCAGCACCTTTCCTCGGGTAGGAAACAATGAGCAGTTCTTC
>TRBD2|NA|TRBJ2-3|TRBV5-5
CASSSDSGGTDTQYF
TGTGCCAGCAGCTCGGATAGCGGGGGCACAGATACGCAGTATTTT
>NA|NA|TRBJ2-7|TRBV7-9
CASSRDRAYEQYF
TGTGCCAGCAGCAGAGACAGAGCCTACGAGCAGTACTTC
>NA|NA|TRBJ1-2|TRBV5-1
CASSFGDSNYGYTF
TGCGCCAGCAGCTTTGGAGACTCTAACTATGGCTACACCTTC
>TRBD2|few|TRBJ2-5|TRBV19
CASSVGLAGTQYF
TGTGCCAGTAGTGTCGGGTTAGCGGGGACCCAGTACTTC
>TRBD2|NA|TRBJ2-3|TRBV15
CATSRGASGGPTDTQYF
TGTGCCACCAGCAGAGGCGCTAGCGGGGGGCCCACAGATACGCAGTATTTT
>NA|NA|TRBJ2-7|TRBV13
CASSFSPAGPTYEQYF
TGTGCCAGCAGCTTCTCCCCGGCGGGACCCACCTACGAGCAGTACTTC
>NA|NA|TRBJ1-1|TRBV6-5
CASSFTRTEAFF
TGTGCCAGCAGCTTCACTAGGACTGAAGCTTTCTTT
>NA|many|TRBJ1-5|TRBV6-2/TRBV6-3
CASSYSTGNQPQHF
TGTGCCAGCAGTTACTCCACAGGGAATCAGCCCCAGCATTTT
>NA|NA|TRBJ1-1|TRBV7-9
CASSFGTEAFF
TGTGCCAGCAGCTTTGGGACAGAAGCTTTCTTT
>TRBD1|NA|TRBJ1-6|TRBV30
CAWGGTGKISPLHF
TGTGCCTGGGGAGGGACAGGGAAGATTTCACCCCTCCACTTT
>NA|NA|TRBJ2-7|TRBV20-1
CSASNGPYEQYF
TGCAGTGCTAGTAACGGTCCCTACGAGCAGTACTTC
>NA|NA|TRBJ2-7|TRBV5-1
CASSLKGGLSYEQYF
TGCGCCAGCAGCCTAAAGGGGGGGCTCTCCTACGAGCAGTACTTC
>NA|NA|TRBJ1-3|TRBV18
CASSPGGARGNTIYF
TGTGCCAGCTCACCCGGGGGAGCGCGCGGAAACACCATATATTTT
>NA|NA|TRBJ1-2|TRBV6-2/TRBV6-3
CASSYGAGSYGYTF
TGTGCCAGCAGTTACGGGGCAGGATCCTATGGCTACACCTTC
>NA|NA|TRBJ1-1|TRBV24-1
CATSAGGMNTEAFF
TGTGCCACCAGTGCCGGAGGTATGAACACTGAAGCTTTCTTT
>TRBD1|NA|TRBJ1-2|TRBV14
CASSQVTPGGRRGYTF
TGTGCCAGCAGCCAAGTCACCCCAGGGGGCAGGAGAGGCTACACCTTC
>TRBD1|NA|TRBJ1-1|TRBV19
CASSLRTGESRGTEAFF
TGTGCCAGTAGTCTACGGACAGGGGAGTCCCGAGGCACTGAAGCTTTCTTT
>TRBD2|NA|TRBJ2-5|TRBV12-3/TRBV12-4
CASSLRGAEDQYF
TGTGCCAGCAGTTTGCGGGGGGCGGAGGACCAGTACTTC
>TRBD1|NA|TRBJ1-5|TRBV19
CASSGDRRSAQPQHF
TGTGCCAGTAGTGGGGACAGGCGGTCCGCTCAGCCCCAGCATTTT
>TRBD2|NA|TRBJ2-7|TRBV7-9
CASSSPLPGTSGRASEQYF
TGTGCCAGCAGCTCGCCTCTACCCGGGACTAGCGGGAGGGCCTCCGAGCAGTACTTC
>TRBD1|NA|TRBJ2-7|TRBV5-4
CASSVGQGGYEQYF
TGTGCCAGCAGCGTGGGACAGGGGGGTTACGAGCAGTACTTC
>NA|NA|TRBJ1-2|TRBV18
CASSPDRIYGYTF
TGTGCCAGCTCGCCGGACAGAATATATGGCTACACCTTC
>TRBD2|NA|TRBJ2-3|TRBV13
CASSSRLAGVSDTQYF
TGTGCCAGCAGCTCACGACTAGCGGGAGTCTCAGATACGCAGTATTTT
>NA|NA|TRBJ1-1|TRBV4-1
CASSQDSPEAFF
TGCGCCAGCAGCCAAGACTCCCCTGAAGCTTTCTTT
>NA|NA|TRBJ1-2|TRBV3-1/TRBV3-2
CASSQGRGGRSGYTF
TGTGCCAGCAGCCAAGGTAGGGGGGGCAGGAGTGGCTACACCTTC
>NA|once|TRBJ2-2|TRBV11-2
CASSPKSGVANTGELFF
TGTGCCAGCAGCCCTAAATCAGGGGTTGCGAACACCGGGGAGCTGTTTTTT
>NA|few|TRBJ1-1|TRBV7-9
CASSRGQGPTLMNTEAFF
TGTGCCAGCAGCCGTGGGCAGGGGCCAACTCTTATGAACACTGAAGCTTTCTTT
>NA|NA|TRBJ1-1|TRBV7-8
CASSLYGGGSEAFF
TGTGCCAGCAGCTTATACGGCGGGGGGTCTGAAGCTTTCTTT
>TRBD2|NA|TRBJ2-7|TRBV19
CASGLGLAGAEQYF
TGTGCCAGTGGGTTAGGACTAGCGGGAGCCGAGCAGTACTTC